Below, 4 T cell receptor beta chains from the same sample are listed, as sequenced in a study of blood T cell repertoires in COVID-19. Using immunoSEQ multiplex PCR, the repertoire was profiled, and TCRdb retains in-frame clones only, with some absent. This sample carries about 99,000 clones, about 88% of them seen once, and the ten largest clones take under 8%. Sequencing input: peripheral blood. Every receptor here comes from a human donor in a cohort sampled during active COVID-19.

This clone has a single count. The genes are TRBV20-1 and TRBJ2-2, with D uncertain. V dropped 3 bases and J dropped 3 bases, with 11 bases sitting between them. Germline CDR1 DFQATT, CDR2 SNEGSKA (reference sequence). This CDR3 is 14 amino acids long. Here the CDR3 DNA reads TGCAGTGCTAGTCCCGACCAGGACACCGGGGAGCTGTTTTTT. This encodes CSASPDQDTGELFF.

The CDR3 is CASSRYLGTDSYNEQFF. As DNA, the CDR3 is TGTGCCAGTAGTCGGTATTTGGGCACCGACTCCTACAATGAGCAGTTCTTC. This chain uses TRBV19 with TRBJ2-1; D is ambiguous. With 5 bases removed from V and 0 bases from J, the gap between germline ends came to 17 bases. The germline V gene has CDR1 LNHDA and CDR2 SQIVND (reference sequence). The CDR3 consists of 17 residues.

V gene TRBV2 combines with J gene TRBJ2-6; TRBD2 matches 7 bases. The trim removed 8 bases at V and 2 bases at J, leaving 9 bases unmatched. Germline V gene data show CDR1 as SNHLY and CDR2 as FYNNEI. The CDR3 runs 16 residues. DNA of the CDR3: TGTGCCAGCCGGCGGGGGAGAGGGACTGGGGCCAACGTCCTGACTTTC. It codes for CASRRGRGTGANVLTF.

In its sample, this clone was seen once. V and J are TRBV9 and TRBJ1-4, with a weak D call TRBD1 (5 bases). The V and J ends lost 3 bases and 8 bases respectively, with 17 bases between them. This CDR3 has 15 residues. Per the germline V gene, CDR1 is SGDLS and CDR2 is YYNGEE. The CDR3 DNA reads as TGTGCCAGCAGCGGAAACACCGCCTCAGGGGAAAAACTGTTTTTT. Protein: CASSGNTASGEKLFF.